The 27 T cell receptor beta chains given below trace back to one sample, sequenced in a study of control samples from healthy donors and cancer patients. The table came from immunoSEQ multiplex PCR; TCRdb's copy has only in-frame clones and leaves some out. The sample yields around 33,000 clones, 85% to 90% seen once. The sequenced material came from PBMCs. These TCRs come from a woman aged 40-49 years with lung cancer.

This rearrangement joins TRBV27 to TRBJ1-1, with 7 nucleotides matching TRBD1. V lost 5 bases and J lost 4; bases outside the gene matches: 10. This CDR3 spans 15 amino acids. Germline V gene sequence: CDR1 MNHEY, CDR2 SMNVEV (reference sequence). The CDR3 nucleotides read TGTGCCAGCAGTCGCTACCAGGGGGGGAGCACTGAAGCTTTCTTT. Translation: CASSRYQGGSTEAFF.

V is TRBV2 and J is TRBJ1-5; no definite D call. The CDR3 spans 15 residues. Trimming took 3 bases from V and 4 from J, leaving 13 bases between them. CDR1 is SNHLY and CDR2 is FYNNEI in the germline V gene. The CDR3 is CASSETNRLNQPQHF. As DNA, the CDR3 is TGTGCCAGCAGTGAGACGAACAGATTAAATCAGCCCCAGCATTTT.

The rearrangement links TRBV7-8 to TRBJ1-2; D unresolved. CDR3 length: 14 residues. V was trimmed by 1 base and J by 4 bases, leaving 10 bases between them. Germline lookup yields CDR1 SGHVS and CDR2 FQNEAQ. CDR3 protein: CASSLGPGSYGYTF. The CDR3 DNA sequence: TGTGCCAGCAGCTTAGGGCCCGGGAGCTATGGCTACACCTTC.

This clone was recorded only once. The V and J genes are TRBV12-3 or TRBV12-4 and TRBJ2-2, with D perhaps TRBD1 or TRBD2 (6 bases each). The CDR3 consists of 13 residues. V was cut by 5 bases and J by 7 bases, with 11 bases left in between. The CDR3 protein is CASSPGGGGELFF. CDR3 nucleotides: TGTGCCAGCAGTCCCGGAGGGGGCGGGGAGCTGTTTTTT.

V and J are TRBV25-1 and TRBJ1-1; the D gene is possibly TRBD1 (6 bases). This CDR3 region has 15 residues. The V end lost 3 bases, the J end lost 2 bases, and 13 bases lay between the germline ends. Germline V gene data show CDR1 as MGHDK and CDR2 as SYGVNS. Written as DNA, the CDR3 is TGTGCCAGCAGTGATAGGGCAGGGGTCAACACTGAAGCTTTCTTT. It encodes CASSDRAGVNTEAFF.

The CDR3 reads CASSRGGGAGQGNEQYF. The CDR3, as DNA: TGTGCCAGCAGTCGAGGGGGAGGAGCTGGACAGGGTAACGAGCAGTACTTC. This chain links TRBV6-6 with TRBJ2-7, with 8 bases lining up with TRBD1. CDR1 and CDR2 from the germline V gene are MNHNY and SVGAGI (reference sequence). There are 17 residues in the CDR3. V trimming: 5 bases; J trimming: 5 bases; junction bases outside the gene matches: 17.

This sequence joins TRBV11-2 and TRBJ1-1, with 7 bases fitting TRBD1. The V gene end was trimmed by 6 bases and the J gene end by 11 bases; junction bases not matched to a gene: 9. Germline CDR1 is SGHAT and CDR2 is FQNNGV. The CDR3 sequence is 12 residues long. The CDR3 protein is CASRYRGREAFF. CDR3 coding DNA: TGTGCCAGCAGGTACAGGGGTCGTGAGGCTTTCTTT.

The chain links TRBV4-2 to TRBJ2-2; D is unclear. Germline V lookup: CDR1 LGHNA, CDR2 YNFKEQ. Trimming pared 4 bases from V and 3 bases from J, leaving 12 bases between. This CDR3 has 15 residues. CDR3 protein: CASSPSATDTGELFF. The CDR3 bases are TGTGCCAGCAGCCCTTCGGCCACCGACACCGGGGAGCTGTTTTTT.

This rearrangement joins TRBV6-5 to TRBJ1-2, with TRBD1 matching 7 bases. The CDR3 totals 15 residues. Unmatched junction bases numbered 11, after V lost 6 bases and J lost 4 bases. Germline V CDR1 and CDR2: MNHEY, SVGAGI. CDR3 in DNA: TGTGCCAGCAGGGAGTCCGGGACAGAACCCTATGGCTACACCTTC. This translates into CASRESGTEPYGYTF.

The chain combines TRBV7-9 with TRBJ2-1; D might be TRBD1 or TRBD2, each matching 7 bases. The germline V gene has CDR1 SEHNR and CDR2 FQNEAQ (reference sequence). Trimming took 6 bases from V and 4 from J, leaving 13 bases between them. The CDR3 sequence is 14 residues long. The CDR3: CASRAGGEYNEQFF. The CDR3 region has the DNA TGTGCCAGCAGGGCAGGGGGGGAATACAATGAGCAGTTCTTC.

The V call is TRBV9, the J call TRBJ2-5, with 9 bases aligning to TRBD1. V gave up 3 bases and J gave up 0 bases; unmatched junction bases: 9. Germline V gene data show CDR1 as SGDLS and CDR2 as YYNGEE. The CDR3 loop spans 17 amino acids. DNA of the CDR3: TGTGCCAGCAGCGCGTGGGGGACAGGGATGCACCAAGAGACCCAGTACTTC. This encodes CASSAWGTGMHQETQYF.

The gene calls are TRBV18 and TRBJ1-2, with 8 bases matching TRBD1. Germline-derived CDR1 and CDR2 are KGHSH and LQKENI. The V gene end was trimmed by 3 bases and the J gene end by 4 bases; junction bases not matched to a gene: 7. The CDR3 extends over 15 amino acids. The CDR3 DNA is TGTGCCAGCTCACCTCGCGGACAGGGAGCCTATGGCTACACCTTC. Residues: CASSPRGQGAYGYTF.

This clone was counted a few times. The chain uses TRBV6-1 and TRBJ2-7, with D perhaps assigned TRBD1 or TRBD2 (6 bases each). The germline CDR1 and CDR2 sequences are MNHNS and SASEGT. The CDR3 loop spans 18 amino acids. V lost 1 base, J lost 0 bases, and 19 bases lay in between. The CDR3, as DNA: TGTGCCAGCAGTGAAGGGGGGGCCAGCGGCATCTTCTCCTACGAGCAGTACTTC. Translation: CASSEGGASGIFSYEQYF.

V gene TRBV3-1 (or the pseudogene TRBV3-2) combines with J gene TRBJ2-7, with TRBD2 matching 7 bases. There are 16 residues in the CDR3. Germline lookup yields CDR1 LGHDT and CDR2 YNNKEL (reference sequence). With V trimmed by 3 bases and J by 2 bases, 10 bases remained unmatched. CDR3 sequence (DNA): TGTGCCAGCAGCCATCGATACGGGGGGACCGCCTACGAGCAGTACTTC. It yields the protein CASSHRYGGTAYEQYF.

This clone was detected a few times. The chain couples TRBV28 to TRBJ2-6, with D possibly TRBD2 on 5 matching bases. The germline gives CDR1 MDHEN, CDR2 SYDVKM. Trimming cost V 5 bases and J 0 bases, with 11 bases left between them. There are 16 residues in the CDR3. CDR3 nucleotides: TGTGCCAGCAGTCGTGGCGGGCCCTCTGGGGCCAACGTCCTGACTTTC. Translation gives CASSRGGPSGANVLTF.

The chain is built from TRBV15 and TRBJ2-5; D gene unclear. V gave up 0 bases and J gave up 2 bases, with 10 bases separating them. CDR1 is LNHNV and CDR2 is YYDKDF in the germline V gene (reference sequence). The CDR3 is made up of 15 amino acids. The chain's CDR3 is CATSRDFGGQETQYF. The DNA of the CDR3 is TGTGCCACCAGCAGAGATTTCGGCGGACAAGAGACCCAGTACTTC.

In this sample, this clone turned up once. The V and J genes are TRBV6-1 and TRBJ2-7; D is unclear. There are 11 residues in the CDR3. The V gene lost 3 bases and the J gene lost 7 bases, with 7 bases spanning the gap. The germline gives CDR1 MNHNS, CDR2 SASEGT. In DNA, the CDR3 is TGTGCCAGCAGTGAGCCGATGGAGCAGTACTTC. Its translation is CASSEPMEQYF.

The DNA for the CDR3 is TGTGCCAGCAGCCAAGAAAGTACATATGGCTACACCTTC. This gives the protein CASSQESTYGYTF. V usage is TRBV3-1 (or the pseudogene TRBV3-2) and J usage is TRBJ1-2; D uncertain. Between the trimmed V and J ends, which lost 0 bases and 5 bases, there was a span of 7 bases. Germline V CDR1 and CDR2: LGHDT, YNNKEL (reference sequence). The length of the CDR3 is 13 residues.

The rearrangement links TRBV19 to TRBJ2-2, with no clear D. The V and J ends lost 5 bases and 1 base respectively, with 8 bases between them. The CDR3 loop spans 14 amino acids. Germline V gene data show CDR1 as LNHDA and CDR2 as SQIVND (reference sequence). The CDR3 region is CASSFTENTGELFF. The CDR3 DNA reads TGTGCCAGTAGTTTTACGGAGAACACCGGGGAGCTGTTTTTT.

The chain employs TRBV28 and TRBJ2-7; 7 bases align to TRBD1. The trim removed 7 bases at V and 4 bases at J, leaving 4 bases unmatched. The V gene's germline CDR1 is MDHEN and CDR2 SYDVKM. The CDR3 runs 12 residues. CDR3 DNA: TGTGCCAGCACCCCAGGGGGTTACGAGCAGTACTTC. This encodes CASTPGGYEQYF.

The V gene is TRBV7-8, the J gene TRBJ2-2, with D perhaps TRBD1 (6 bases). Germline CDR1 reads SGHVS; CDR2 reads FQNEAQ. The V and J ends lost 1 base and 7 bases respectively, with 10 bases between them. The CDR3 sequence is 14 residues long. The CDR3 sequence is CASSLGGQSGELFF. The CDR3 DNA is TGTGCCAGCAGCTTAGGGGGGCAAAGCGGGGAGCTGTTTTTT.

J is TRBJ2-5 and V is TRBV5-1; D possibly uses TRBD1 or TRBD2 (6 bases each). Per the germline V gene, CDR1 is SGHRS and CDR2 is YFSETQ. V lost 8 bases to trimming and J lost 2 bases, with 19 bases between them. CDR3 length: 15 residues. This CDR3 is CASNRAGSAQETQYF. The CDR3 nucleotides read TGCGCCAGTAACAGGGCGGGGTCCGCGCAAGAGACCCAGTACTTC.

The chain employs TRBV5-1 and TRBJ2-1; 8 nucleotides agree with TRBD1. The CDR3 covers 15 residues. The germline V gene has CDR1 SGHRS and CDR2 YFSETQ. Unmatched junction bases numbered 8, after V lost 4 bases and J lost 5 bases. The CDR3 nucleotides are TGCGCCAGCAGCCTCGGACAGGGTACTCACAATGAGCAGTTCTTC. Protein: CASSLGQGTHNEQFF.

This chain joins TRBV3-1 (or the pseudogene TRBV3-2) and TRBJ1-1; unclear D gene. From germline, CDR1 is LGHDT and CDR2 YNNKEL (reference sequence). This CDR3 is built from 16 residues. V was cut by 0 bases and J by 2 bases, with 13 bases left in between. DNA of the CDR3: TGTGCCAGCAGCCAAGATCCTGGACCGGCAAACACTGAAGCTTTCTTT. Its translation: CASSQDPGPANTEAFF.

The CDR3 DNA is TGCGCCAGCAGCCAAGATCTGGGCCCCGGGGGGCAGTTCTTC. It specifies CASSQDLGPGGQFF. This rearrangement joins TRBV4-3 to TRBJ2-1; D is perhaps TRBD2 (6 bases). There are 14 residues in the CDR3. V was shortened by 0 bases and J by 12 bases, with 15 bases between the two germline ends. Germline loops: CDR1 LGHNA, CDR2 YSLEER.

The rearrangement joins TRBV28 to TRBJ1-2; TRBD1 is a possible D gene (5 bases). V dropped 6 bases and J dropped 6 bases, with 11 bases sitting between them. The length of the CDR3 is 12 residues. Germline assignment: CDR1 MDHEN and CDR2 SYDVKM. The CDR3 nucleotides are TGTGCCAGCAGAGCAGGGATGGATGGCTACACCTTC. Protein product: CASRAGMDGYTF.

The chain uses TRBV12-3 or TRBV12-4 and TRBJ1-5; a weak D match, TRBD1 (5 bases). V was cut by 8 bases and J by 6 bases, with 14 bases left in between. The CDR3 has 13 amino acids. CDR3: CASSYRGFQPQHF. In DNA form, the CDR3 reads TGTGCCAGCTCTTATCGGGGGTTTCAGCCCCAGCATTTT.